This T cell receptor beta chain originates from a study of metastatic and nonmetastatic thyroid tumors. On the study more broadly: Where malignant and benign thyroid patients were concerned, repertoires were compared across blood and tumor or nodule tissue.

The study, taken as a whole, reports: Malignant tumors reportedly showed significantly higher TCR beta diversity than benign nodules in both blood and tumor.

This clone has just a few counts. Its antigen is not known. This may be a read error, as it is one base from a much larger clone. Per the authors' pipeline: Differences in CDR3 between clinicopathological groups were drawn on to build a classifier intended to discriminate distant-metastatic papillary thyroid cancer patients. TCRdb ran MiXCR on the PCR reads. What appears here as the V and J calls and clone size reflects TCRdb's work, not the paper's. The table records 35,000 to 50,000 clones, less than 15% of them present only once. Not a single patient had been given any form of treatment at any point before undergoing thyroid surgery. The sample was blood. The TCR sequence derives from a female donor with papillary thyroid cancer or a benign thyroid nodule (not recorded which). Some clones in this sample may be carry-over from other donors' samples.

The CDR3: CASIATETQYF. In DNA, the CDR3 is TGTGCCAGCATCGCCACAGAGACCCAGTACTTC. This chain links TRBV7-9 with TRBJ2-5, with D hard to call. In germline, CDR1 is SEHNR, CDR2 FQNEAQ (reference sequence). The CDR3 contains 11 residues. The ends were cut back, 7 bases at V and 4 bases at J, with 7 bases in the middle.